The 31 T cell receptor beta chains below all came from one sample that was sequenced in a study of blood T cell repertoires in COVID-19. Profiling relied on immunoSEQ multiplex PCR, and the TCRdb table lists in-frame clones only, not all of them. The sample has roughly 350,000 clones; approximately 88% are singletons. What was sequenced was peripheral blood. These receptors were obtained from a woman aged 50 to 60 with active or convalescent COVID-19.

J is TRBJ1-2 and V is TRBV6-6, with TRBD1 identical over 10 bases. Trimming at V came to 6 bases and at J to 2 bases, leaving 6 bases not matched to a gene. The CDR3 is made up of 15 amino acids. Germline V gives CDR1 MNHNY, CDR2 SVGAGI (reference sequence). CDR3 sequence reads: CASSEGQGGNYGYTF. CDR3 nucleotide sequence: TGTGCCAGCAGCGAAGGACAGGGGGGGAACTATGGCTACACCTTC.

This chain connects TRBV28 to TRBJ1-4; D possibly corresponds to TRBD1 (6 bases). This CDR3 region has 16 residues. Per the germline V gene, CDR1 is MDHEN and CDR2 is SYDVKM. Trimming cost V 6 bases and J 2 bases, with 16 bases left between them. In nucleotides, the CDR3 is TGTGCCAGCAGCTCAAGGGGGGGGGCGACTAATGAAAAACTGTTTTTT. As protein: CASSSRGGATNEKLFF.

The rearrangement joins TRBV28 to TRBJ1-2; perhaps TRBD1 as D (5 bases). The CDR3 contains 12 residues. In germline, CDR1 is MDHEN, CDR2 SYDVKM. Between the trimmed V and J ends, which lost 5 bases and 4 bases, there was a span of 8 bases. Here the CDR3 reads CASSPDSYGYTF. The CDR3 DNA sequence: TGTGCCAGCAGTCCTGACAGCTATGGCTACACCTTC.

The V and J genes are TRBV7-3 and TRBJ2-7; weak D call: TRBD1 (5 bases). There are 13 residues in the CDR3. Trimming cost V 5 bases and J 1 base, with 9 bases left between them. Per germline, CDR1 SGHTA and CDR2 FQGTGA. CDR3 sequence: CASSRDRSYEQYF. CDR3 sequence (DNA): TGTGCCAGCAGCCGAGACAGATCCTACGAGCAGTACTTC. Variable domain in full (rest from reference TRBV7-3 and TRBJ2-7): GAGVSQTPSNKVTEKGKYVELRCDPISGHTALYWYRQSLGQGPEFLIYFQGTGAADDSGLPNDRFFAVRPEGSVSTLKIQRTERGDSAVYLCASSRDRSYEQYFGPGTRLTVT.

Only one count was recorded for this clone. V usage is TRBV5-1 and J usage is TRBJ1-1, with unresolved D. The CDR3 is 17 amino acids. V gave up 6 bases and J gave up 0 bases, with 21 bases separating them. CDR1 and CDR2 from the germline V gene are SGHRS and YFSETQ. The CDR3 protein is CASTRGFSPEMNTEAFF. The CDR3 coding sequence is TGCGCCAGCACCCGAGGGTTTAGTCCGGAGATGAACACTGAAGCTTTCTTT.

The rearrangement joins TRBV6-2 or TRBV6-3 to TRBJ2-1, with D tentatively TRBD2 (5 bases). CDR1 MNHEY and CDR2 SVGEGT come from the germline V gene. The CDR3 is 14 residues long. The V gene lost 2 bases and the J gene lost 5 bases, with 10 bases spanning the gap. In DNA, the CDR3 is TGTGCCAGCAGTTACGACGGGGTTGACAATGAGCAGTTCTTC. This sequence encodes CASSYDGVDNEQFF.

CDR3 sequence (DNA): TGCGCCAGCAGCCAAGCCCCCATGACAGGGGGCACTGAAGCTTTCTTT. Its translation: CASSQAPMTGGTEAFF. The chain links TRBV4-3 to TRBJ1-1, with 9 positions matching TRBD1. V dropped 1 base and J dropped 4; count of bases not matched to a gene: 7. The CDR3 has 16 amino acids. Germline CDR1 and CDR2: LGHNA and YSLEER.

V usage is TRBV7-3 and J usage is TRBJ2-2; 9 nucleotides align to TRBD1. Trimming cost V 4 bases and J 3 bases; bases outside gene matches: 3. Germline V gene data show CDR1 as SGHTA and CDR2 as FQGTGA. The CDR3 spans 15 residues. The CDR3 reads CASSSGTGYTGELFF. DNA for the CDR3: TGTGCCAGCAGCTCCGGGACAGGGTACACCGGGGAGCTGTTTTTT. The full variable domain, rest sourced from reference TRBV7-3 and TRBJ2-2, is GAGVSQTPSNKVTEKGKYVELRCDPISGHTALYWYRQSLGQGPEFLIYFQGTGAADDSGLPNDRFFAVRPEGSVSTLKIQRTERGDSAVYLCASSSGTGYTGELFFGEGSRLTVL.

This sequence joins TRBV19 and TRBJ1-1; TRBD1 matches 12 bases. This CDR3 is 13 amino acids long. Germline values: CDR1 LNHDA, CDR2 SQIVND (reference sequence). V was pared by 9 bases and J by 8 bases, with 7 bases of the junction left unmatched. The CDR3 bases are TGTGCCAGCTACCGGGACAGGGGGCTGGAAGCTTTCTTT. Translation gives CASYRDRGLEAFF.

CDR3 loop: CASSSSGGELFF. The CDR3 region has the DNA TGTGCCAGCAGTTCTAGTGGCGGGGAGCTGTTTTTT. The V gene is TRBV12-3 or TRBV12-4, the J gene TRBJ2-2; unclear D gene. The V end lost 4 bases, the J end lost 7 bases, and 7 bases lay between the germline ends. This CDR3 has 12 residues.

The chain uses TRBV23-1 and TRBJ2-7; the D gene is possibly TRBD1 (5 bases). TRBV23-1 is an ORF, and what it does is uncertain. This CDR3 is built from 15 residues. V lost 2 bases and J 0 bases, leaving 11 bases between the germline ends. The CDR3 DNA is TGCGCCAGCAGTCAAAACAGGAAGAGCTCCTACGAGCAGTACTTC. It encodes CASSQNRKSSYEQYF.

This sequence joins TRBV7-2 and TRBJ1-1; weak D call: TRBD1 (5 bases). Germline assignment: CDR1 SGHTA and CDR2 FQGNSA. The CDR3 is 13 residues long. Deletions cut 7 bases from V and 3 bases from J, with 12 bases between. CDR3: CASTIDSYTEAFF. CDR3 in DNA: TGTGCCAGCACCATCGACAGCTACACTGAAGCTTTCTTT.

V gene TRBV4-1 combines with J gene TRBJ2-7, with 7 bases aligning to TRBD2. The V and J ends lost 6 bases and 0 bases, in that order; junction bases with no gene match: 11. The CDR3 covers 16 residues. The germline V gene has CDR1 MGHRA and CDR2 YSYEKL. CDR3 residues: CASSRVGGMDSYEQYF. CDR3 in DNA: TGCGCCAGCAGTCGGGTCGGGGGGATGGACTCCTACGAGCAGTACTTC.

This clone came up once. The chain is built from TRBV6-4 and TRBJ2-1, with D perhaps matching TRBD1 (5 bases). Germline CDR1 MRHNA, CDR2 SNTAGT. The CDR3 loop spans 13 amino acids. The ends were cut back, 6 bases at V and 5 bases at J, with 11 bases in the middle. The CDR3 loop is CASSRELNNEQFF. For the CDR3, the DNA is TGTGCCAGCAGCAGGGAACTTAACAATGAGCAGTTCTTC.

This clone was picked up one time. A read error may explain this, as a much larger clone is one base away. At the DNA level, this CDR3 is encoded by other sequences in the same sample as well. CDR3 loop: CASSLGQGSNQPQHF. The CDR3 nucleotides read TGTGCCAGCAGTTTGGGACAGGGCAGCAATCAGCCCCAGCATTTT. The chain couples TRBV28 to TRBJ1-5, with TRBD1 matching over 9 bases. The CDR3 runs 15 residues. CDR1 is MDHEN and CDR2 is SYDVKM in the germline V gene. Trimming cost V 3 bases and J 1 base; bases outside gene matches: 1.

The chain uses TRBV3-1 (or the pseudogene TRBV3-2) and TRBJ2-6; D gene ambiguous. Germline V lookup: CDR1 LGHDT, CDR2 YNNKEL (reference sequence). The V gene lost 4 bases and the J gene lost 3 bases, with 7 bases spanning the gap. The CDR3 has 14 residues. The CDR3 DNA reads as TGTGCCAGCAGCCCGCGCTTTGGGGCCAACGTCCTGACTTTC. Protein product: CASSPRFGANVLTF.

The chain employs TRBV7-3 and TRBJ2-1, with 11 nucleotides matching TRBD2. This CDR3 is 17 amino acids long. V was clipped by 5 bases and J by 3 bases; unmatched bases: 9. Germline CDR1 and CDR2: SGHTA and FQGTGA. CDR3 DNA: TGTGCCAGCAGCGAACAAAGGGGACTAGCGGACTACAATGAGCAGTTCTTC. Its protein product is CASSEQRGLADYNEQFF.

This chain connects TRBV9 to TRBJ1-2, with D tentatively TRBD1 (5 bases). The CDR3 length is 13 residues. CDR1 is SGDLS, CDR2 YYNGEE, per germline. Trimming left V 3 bases short and J 10 bases short, with 16 bases between. The CDR3 nucleotides are TGTGCCAGCAGCGAGTGGGACGGGGGTGACTACACCTTC. Protein: CASSEWDGGDYTF. Based on the CDR3 plus reference TRBV9 and TRBJ1-2, the full variable domain is DSGVTQTPKHLITATGQRVTLRCSPRSGDLSVYWYQQSLDQGLQFLIQYYNGEERAKGNILERFSAQQFPDLHSELNLSSLELGDSALYFCASSEWDGGDYTFGSGTRLTVV.

In its sample, this clone was seen once. For the CDR3, the DNA is TGTGCCAGCAGCCTCTGGACAGTCACCACCGGGGAGCTGTTTTTT. Its protein product is CASSLWTVTTGELFF. The rearrangement joins TRBV4-2 to TRBJ2-2; weak D call: TRBD1 (6 bases). The V end was cut by 4 bases, the J end by 4 bases, with 13 bases between. This CDR3 region has 15 residues. The V gene's germline CDR1 is LGHNA and CDR2 YNFKEQ.

V is TRBV11-2 and J is TRBJ1-3, with 8 bases aligning to TRBD1. The CDR3 has 14 residues. Germline V gene sequence: CDR1 SGHAT, CDR2 FQNNGV. Unmatched junction bases numbered 4, after V lost 0 bases and J lost 9 bases. The DNA for the CDR3 is TGTGCCAGCAGCTTAGAGACAGGGGCGGCCACCATATATTTT. Protein: CASSLETGAATIYF.

The chain joins TRBV27 to TRBJ1-3; 12 nucleotides line up with TRBD1. V trimming: 4 bases; J trimming: 6 bases; junction bases outside the gene matches: 7. Germline V gene data show CDR1 as MNHEY and CDR2 as SMNVEV (reference sequence). This CDR3 is built from 16 residues. CDR3 bases: TGTGCCAGCAGTTCGACCGGGACAGGGGGCCTAAACACCATATATTTT. This gives the protein CASSSTGTGGLNTIYF.

V gene TRBV9 combines with J gene TRBJ2-7; maybe TRBD1 (5 bases). This CDR3 is built from 15 residues. The V and J ends lost 2 bases and 0 bases respectively, with 12 bases between them. The germline CDR1 and CDR2 sequences are SGDLS and YYNGEE. This CDR3 reads CASSVQTDPSYEQYF. CDR3 nucleotide sequence: TGTGCCAGCAGCGTCCAGACAGACCCCTCCTACGAGCAGTACTTC.

The genes are TRBV5-1 and TRBJ1-1, with D possibly matching TRBD1 (5 bases). This CDR3 contains 15 residues. The V gene's germline CDR1 is SGHRS and CDR2 YFSETQ. V was cut by 2 bases and J by 0 bases, with 11 bases left in between. The CDR3 loop is CASSLDSLMNTEAFF. CDR3 DNA: TGCGCCAGCAGCTTAGACAGCCTCATGAACACTGAAGCTTTCTTT.

This chain connects TRBV7-6 to TRBJ2-3; D may be TRBD2 (6 bases). V was cut by 1 base and J by 1 base, with 12 bases left in between. The CDR3 has 16 residues. Germline V gives CDR1 SGHVS, CDR2 FNYEAQ. The DNA of the CDR3 is TGTGCCAGCAGCTTAGGGTTCCAGCGGGGCACAGATACGCAGTATTTT. It yields the protein CASSLGFQRGTDTQYF.

This chain's CDR3 is CASSQMGGGLSSSYEQYF. CDR3 in DNA: TGTGCCAGCAGCCAAATGGGTGGCGGACTATCTAGCTCCTACGAGCAGTACTTC. The rearrangement links TRBV3-1 (or the pseudogene TRBV3-2) to TRBJ2-7; perhaps TRBD2 as D (6 bases). The CDR3 is 18 residues long. V was clipped by 2 bases and J by 0 bases, with 20 bases between them. Germline V CDR1 and CDR2: LGHDT, YNNKEL (reference sequence).

This sequence joins TRBV11-2 and TRBJ2-2; weak D call: TRBD2 (6 bases). Germline V CDR1 and CDR2: SGHAT, FQNNGV. Between the trimmed V and J ends, which lost 6 bases and 9 bases, there was a span of 17 bases. The CDR3 has 14 amino acids. The CDR3 region has the DNA TGTGCCAGCAGATTACTAGCCGGCCCCCGGGAGCTGTTTTTT. Protein sequence: CASRLLAGPRELFF.

The DNA of the CDR3 is TGTGCCAGTAGTAGCGCGAACACCGGGGAGCTGTTTTTT. Its protein is CASSSANTGELFF. The chain couples TRBV19 to TRBJ2-2; D remains ambiguous. V lost 4 bases to trimming and J lost 0 bases, with 3 bases between them. Per germline, CDR1 LNHDA and CDR2 SQIVND (reference sequence). This CDR3 contains 13 residues. Drawing the rest from reference TRBV19 and TRBJ2-2, the complete variable domain is DGGITQSPKYLFRKEGQNVTLSCEQNLNHDAMYWYRQDPGQGLRLIYYSQIVNDFQKGDIAEGYSVSREKKESFPLTVTSAQKNPTAFYLCASSSANTGELFFGEGSRLTVL.

The chain recombines TRBV11-3 with TRBJ2-1, with TRBD1 identical over 10 bases. Unmatched junction bases numbered 9, after V lost 5 bases and J lost 8 bases. Germline CDR1 and CDR2: SGHNT and YENEEA. The CDR3 extends over 15 amino acids. CDR3 loop: CASSLDGQGGYEQFF. The CDR3 bases are TGTGCCAGCAGCCTTGACGGACAGGGGGGGTATGAGCAGTTCTTC.

The CDR3 spells CASSQETSGLKQFF. The CDR3 DNA follows: TGTGCCAGCAGCCAAGAGACTAGCGGACTAAAGCAGTTCTTC. V is TRBV3-1 (or the pseudogene TRBV3-2) and J is TRBJ2-1; 9 positions match TRBD2. V was clipped by 0 bases and J by 11 bases; unmatched bases: 5. This CDR3 spans 14 amino acids. The V gene's germline CDR1 is LGHDT and CDR2 YNNKEL (reference sequence).

The V and J genes are TRBV5-1 and TRBJ1-4; 8 bases are a match to TRBD1. This CDR3 contains 15 residues. CDR1 is SGHRS, CDR2 YFSETQ, per germline. V was pared by 7 bases and J by 8 bases, with 13 bases of the junction left unmatched. CDR3 sequence: CASQVSGTGGEKLFF. The DNA for the CDR3 is TGCGCCAGCCAAGTTTCCGGGACAGGAGGAGAAAAACTGTTTTTT.

Notes on this clone: At the DNA level, this CDR3 is encoded by other sequences in the same sample as well. This chain joins TRBV5-4 and TRBJ2-7; TRBD1 is a possible D gene (5 bases). The CDR3 has 13 amino acids. Germline V gene lookup returns CDR1 SGHNT and CDR2 YYREEE (reference sequence). The ends were cut back, 4 bases at V and 5 bases at J, with 13 bases in the middle. The CDR3 is CASSLPGADEQYF. The CDR3 DNA reads as TGTGCCAGCAGCCTACCTGGGGCAGACGAGCAGTACTTC.